Below are 7 T cell receptor beta chains sequenced from a single sample in a study of long-term antiretroviral therapy in people with HIV. Samples were assayed with immunoSEQ v3.0 at survey level. Generated by immunoSEQ multiplex PCR, the TCRdb table keeps only in-frame clones and is missing some. The sample shows about 25,000 clones, around four fifths of them seen only once. Specimen: unsorted PBMCs, collected roughly 4.1 years after starting antiretroviral therapy. These receptors all come from a man aged 25-45 years with HIV.

As to this clone: One end of the junction is discordant with germline, which a read error may explain. This sequence joins TRBV7-7 and TRBJ2-2; 7 bases are shared with TRBD1. CDR1 is SSHAT, CDR2 FNYEAQ, per germline (reference sequence). The CDR3 is 15 amino acids. The CDR3 is CASSLSAGGTGELFF. The DNA for the CDR3 is TGTGCTAGCAGCTTATCCGCAGGGGGCACCGGGGAGCTGTTTTTT.

The chain employs TRBV5-1 and TRBJ2-3; D gene unclear. The CDR3 is 14 residues long. Per germline, CDR1 SGHRS and CDR2 YFSETQ. V lost 0 bases to trimming and J lost 0 bases, with 5 bases between them. The CDR3 reads CASSLVLSTDTQYF. DNA of the CDR3: TGCGCCAGCAGCTTGGTGCTTAGCACAGATACGCAGTATTTT.

The chain links TRBV5-1 to TRBJ2-2; D uncertain. From germline, CDR1 is SGHRS and CDR2 YFSETQ. The ends were cut back, 2 bases at V and 2 bases at J, with 7 bases in the middle. The CDR3 is 14 residues long. The CDR3 sequence is CASSLDANTGELFF. The CDR3 DNA reads as TGCGCCAGCAGCTTAGATGCAAACACCGGGGAGCTGTTTTTT.

The chain joins TRBV25-1 to TRBJ1-6, with 7 bases aligning to TRBD1. Germline trimming cut 2 bases from V and 4 bases from J; bases unmatched to any gene: 5. The CDR3 is 16 amino acids. Germline CDR1 is MGHDK and CDR2 is SYGVNS. The DNA for the CDR3 is TGTGCCAGCAGTGAAAGGATGGGACAGTATAATTCACCCCTCCACTTT. As protein: CASSERMGQYNSPLHF.

This chain connects TRBV27 to TRBJ2-1, with TRBD2 matching 12 bases. The V gene's germline CDR1 is MNHEY and CDR2 SMNVEV (reference sequence). Trimming removed 5 bases from V and 4 bases from J; junction bases left unmatched: 6. This CDR3 has 16 residues. This CDR3 is CASSPGTSGLYNEQFF. The CDR3 DNA is TGTGCCAGCAGTCCTGGGACTAGCGGGCTTTACAATGAGCAGTTCTTC.

CDR3 in DNA: TGTGCCAGCAGTTTACCCGGCTCCGGGGGAAAACTGTTTTTT. Its translation: CASSLPGSGGKLFF. This rearrangement joins TRBV28 to TRBJ1-4; a weak D match, TRBD1 (5 bases). V was shortened by 2 bases and J by 10 bases, with 14 bases between the two germline ends. This CDR3 has 14 residues. CDR1 is MDHEN, CDR2 SYDVKM, per germline. Looking up the rest from reference TRBV28 and TRBJ1-4 gives the full variable domain: DVKVTQSSRYLVKRTGEKVFLECVQDMDHENMFWYRQDPGLGLRLIYFSYDVKMKEKGDIPEGYSVSREKKERFSLILESASTNQTSMYLCASSLPGSGGKLFFGSGTQLSVL.

V usage is TRBV5-5 and J usage is TRBJ2-7; TRBD2 matches 14 bases. V shed 0 bases, J shed 3 bases, and the junction held 2 bases outside the gene matches. The CDR3 is 16 residues long. Germline V gives CDR1 SGHKS, CDR2 YYEKEE (reference sequence). DNA of the CDR3: TGTGCCAGCAGCTTGGGACTAGCGGGGGGGAACTACGAGCAGTACTTC. Amino acid sequence: CASSLGLAGGNYEQYF.